Each of the 18 T cell receptor beta chains below was sequenced from the same sample in a study of breast tumors, draining lymph nodes, adjacent tissues. Axillary draining lymph nodes of breast cancer patients supplied the node samples. TCRdb re-called the multiplex PCR reads with MiXCR, one entry per CDR3 protein. The sample lists about 89,000 distinct CDR3 sequences; about 27% were seen once. Sequenced sample: axillary lymph node tissue. The origin of the receptors is a female donor with breast cancer. Some clones in this sample may be carry-over from other donors' samples.

This clonotype has a count of ten or more. The V call is TRBV7-9, the J call TRBJ2-7; perhaps TRBD2 as D (5 bases). The ends were cut back, 4 bases at V and 3 bases at J, with 13 bases in the middle. This CDR3 region has 14 residues. The germline gives CDR1 SEHNR, CDR2 FQNEAQ (reference sequence). The CDR3 protein is CASSSSLVSYEQYF. The CDR3 DNA sequence: TGTGCCAGCAGCTCTAGCCTGGTCAGCTACGAGCAGTACTTC.

Many counts were recorded for this clonotype. The chain couples TRBV28 to TRBJ1-3, with a tentative D call TRBD1 (5 bases). The CDR3 totals 16 residues. Trimming removed 5 bases from V and 0 bases from J, with 14 bases in between. The germline V gene has CDR1 MDHEN and CDR2 SYDVKM. CDR3 sequence reads: CASSPPAGGSGNTIYF. The CDR3 DNA reads as TGTGCCAGCAGTCCCCCGGCGGGGGGCTCTGGAAACACCATATATTTT. The whole variable domain, remainder taken from reference TRBV28 and TRBJ1-3, is DVKVTQSSRYLVKRTGEKVFLECVQDMDHENMFWYRQDPGLGLRLIYFSYDVKMKEKGDIPEGYSVSREKKERFSLILESASTNQTSMYLCASSPPAGGSGNTIYFGEGSWLTVV.

This clonotype was recorded many times. The chain employs TRBV20-1 and TRBJ2-3; 10 bases match TRBD1. Germline CDR1 and CDR2: DFQATT and SNEGSKA (reference sequence). V dropped 1 base and J dropped 3; count of bases not matched to a gene: 1. The CDR3 covers 14 residues. The CDR3 protein is CSARGQGATDTQYF. The CDR3, as DNA: TGCAGTGCTAGAGGACAGGGGGCAACAGATACGCAGTATTTT.

This rearrangement joins TRBV12-3 or TRBV12-4 to TRBJ2-1; D might be TRBD2 (6 bases). The CDR3 is 15 amino acids. Deletions cut 7 bases from V and 5 bases from J, with 18 bases between. CDR3 residues: CASTLRGGRDNEQFF. The CDR3 DNA reads TGTGCCAGCACCCTCCGGGGAGGAAGGGACAATGAGCAGTTCTTC.

This clonotype has a count of ten or more. DNA for the CDR3: TGTGCCAGTAGTATGAGGACAGGGGCAACGACAGATACGCAGTATTTT. Amino acid sequence: CASSMRTGATTDTQYF. The chain joins TRBV19 to TRBJ2-3, with 9 bases identical to TRBD1. V gave up 3 bases and J gave up 3 bases; unmatched junction bases: 7. CDR1 is LNHDA and CDR2 is SQIVND in the germline V gene (reference sequence). The CDR3 is 16 residues long.

This clonotype was seen many times. The V and J genes are TRBV4-2 and TRBJ1-2; maybe TRBD1 (5 bases). This CDR3 has 15 residues. Germline CDR1 and CDR2: LGHNA and YNFKEQ. V lost 3 bases and J lost 4, with 15 bases in between. Written as DNA, the CDR3 is TGTGCCAGCAGCCAGAGTGGGGGGGGTGGCTATGGCTACACCTTC. This translates into CASSQSGGGGYGYTF.

A remark on this clonotype: The final CDR3 position lacks the conserved phenylalanine or tryptophan, pointing to a likely read error. This sequence joins TRBV20-1 and TRBJ2-7; 8 positions agree with TRBD2. The trim removed 6 bases at V and 3 bases at J, leaving 10 bases unmatched. The CDR3 extends over 14 amino acids. Looked up from germline, CDR1 is DFQATT and CDR2 is SNEGSKA (reference sequence). CDR3 in amino acids: CSALLTSGFYEQYL. In nucleotides, the CDR3 is TGCAGTGCCCTACTCACTAGCGGATTCTACGAGCAGTACCTC.

This clonotype showed up many times. The CDR3 DNA reads TGTGCCAGCAGCGTCGGGACAGCCAAAAACATTCAGTACTTC. Protein product: CASSVGTAKNIQYF. J is TRBJ2-4 and V is TRBV7-9; D may correspond to TRBD1 or TRBD2 (5 bases each). Looked up from germline, CDR1 is SEHNR and CDR2 is FQNEAQ (reference sequence). V was trimmed by 5 bases and J by 0 bases, leaving 8 bases between them. This CDR3 has 14 amino acids.

This clonotype occurred many times. The chain has TRBV5-1 and TRBJ2-7; 9 bases agree with TRBD2. The CDR3 has 15 residues. The germline V gene encodes CDR1 SGHRS and CDR2 YFSETQ. Trimming at V came to 4 bases and at J to 6 bases, leaving 11 bases not matched to a gene. The CDR3 DNA follows: TGCGCCAGCAGCACCTTAGCGGGAGATGGGTCCGAGCAGTACTTC. Its translation: CASSTLAGDGSEQYF.

Many counts were recorded for this clonotype. V is TRBV7-8 and J is TRBJ2-7; 7 bases agree with TRBD2. The ends lost 6 bases at V and 5 bases at J; junction bases unmatched: 16. The CDR3 contains 16 residues. Germline V lookup: CDR1 SGHVS, CDR2 FQNEAQ. CDR3 nucleotide sequence: TGTGCCAGCAGTTCCACCCCTAGCGGACCCCTCAACGAGCAGTACTTC. Its protein product is CASSSTPSGPLNEQYF.

This sequence joins TRBV20-1 and TRBJ2-5; 8 bases map to TRBD2. Germline V gene sequence: CDR1 DFQATT, CDR2 SNEGSKA (reference sequence). This CDR3 spans 14 amino acids. V was pared by 0 bases and J by 7 bases, with 7 bases of the junction left unmatched. CDR3 sequence (DNA): TGCAGTGCTAGAGAGACGGGACTAGAGGGGACCCAGTACTTC. It yields the protein CSARETGLEGTQYF.

V usage is TRBV5-1 and J usage is TRBJ1-1, with D maybe TRBD1 (5 bases). There are 13 residues in the CDR3. With 3 bases removed from V and 4 bases from J, the gap between germline ends came to 10 bases. CDR1 SGHRS and CDR2 YFSETQ come from the germline V gene. The CDR3 is CASSSTVGTEAFF. DNA of the CDR3: TGCGCCAGCAGCTCGACAGTGGGCACTGAAGCTTTCTTT.

As concerns this clonotype: A much more abundant neighbour one base away suggests this may be a read error. No conserved phenylalanine or tryptophan is present at the end of the CDR3, so a read error is the likely explanation. This chain uses TRBV20-1 with TRBJ1-1; TRBD1 agrees at 8 bases. Looked up from germline, CDR1 is DFQATT and CDR2 is SNEGSKA (reference sequence). The CDR3 is 13 residues long. V dropped 4 bases and J dropped 2; count of bases not matched to a gene: 3. CDR3 nucleotides: TGCAGTGCTAACGGACAGGGTAACACTGAAGCTTTCTTG. It translates to CSANGQGNTEAFL.

DNA of the CDR3: TGTGCCACCAGCAGCCAAGACTTGGAAGCGGGATCCTACGAGCAGTACTTC. Protein sequence: CATSSQDLEAGSYEQYF. The chain joins TRBV15 to TRBJ2-7; 7 bases are a match to TRBD2. The CDR3 consists of 17 residues. V lost 3 bases, J lost 1 base, and 12 bases stayed unmatched. From germline, CDR1 is LNHNV and CDR2 YYDKDF (reference sequence).

The sample holds many counts of this clonotype. This chain links TRBV9 with TRBJ1-5; possible D gene TRBD1, 6 bases. This CDR3 is built from 13 residues. CDR1 SGDLS and CDR2 YYNGEE come from the germline V gene. V was trimmed by 3 bases and J by 6 bases, leaving 10 bases between them. CDR3 sequence (DNA): TGTGCCAGCAGCGCTTCAGGGGCTCAGCCCCAGCATTTT. It is translated as CASSASGAQPQHF.

This clonotype was recorded many times. Given a much more abundant clone one base away, this may be a read error. The chain employs TRBV20-1 and TRBJ2-5, with unresolved D. CDR1 and CDR2 from the germline V gene are DFQATT and SNEGSKA (reference sequence). The CDR3 runs to 11 residues. The CDR3 loop is CSASGVETQSF. CDR3 sequence (DNA): TGCAGTGCTTCCGGTGTGGAGACCCAGTCCTTC.

In regard to this clonotype: The CDR3 does not close with the conserved phenylalanine or tryptophan, likely indicating a read error. The rearrangement links TRBV9 to TRBJ2-5; 9 bases agree with TRBD1. In germline, CDR1 is SGDLS, CDR2 YYNGEE. V shed 3 bases and J 5 bases; nucleotides not matched to a gene: 2. CDR3 length: 13 amino acids. The DNA of the CDR3 is TGTGCCAGCAGCGCGGGACAGGGCGAGACCCAGTACTCC. It encodes CASSAGQGETQYS.

The table lists this clonotype with many counts. The gene calls are TRBV5-1 and TRBJ1-1, with no clear D. The CDR3 extends over 14 amino acids. V gave up 4 bases and J gave up 5 bases, with 15 bases separating them. In germline, CDR1 is SGHRS, CDR2 YFSETQ. DNA of the CDR3: TGCGCCAGCAGCCCCTCTCGGGCCGGTACTGAAGCTTTCTTT. This codes for CASSPSRAGTEAFF.